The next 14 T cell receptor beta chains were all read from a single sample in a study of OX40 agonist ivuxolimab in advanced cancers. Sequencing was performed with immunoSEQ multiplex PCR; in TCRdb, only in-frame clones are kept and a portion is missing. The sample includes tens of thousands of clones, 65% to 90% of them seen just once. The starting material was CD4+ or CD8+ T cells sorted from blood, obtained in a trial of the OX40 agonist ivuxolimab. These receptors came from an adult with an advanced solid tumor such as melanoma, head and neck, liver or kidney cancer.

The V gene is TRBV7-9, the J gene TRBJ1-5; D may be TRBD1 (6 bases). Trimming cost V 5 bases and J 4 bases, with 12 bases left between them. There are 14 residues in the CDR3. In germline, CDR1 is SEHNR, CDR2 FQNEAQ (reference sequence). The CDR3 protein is CASSPRGANQPQHF. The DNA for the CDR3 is TGTGCCAGCAGCCCGCGGGGGGCGAATCAGCCCCAGCATTTT.

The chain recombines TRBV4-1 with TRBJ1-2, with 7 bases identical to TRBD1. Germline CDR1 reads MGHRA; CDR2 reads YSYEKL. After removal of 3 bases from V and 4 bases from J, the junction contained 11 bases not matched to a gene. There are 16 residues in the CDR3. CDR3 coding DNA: TGCGCCAGCAGCCAGGGACGAACAGGGGCCTTCTATGGCTACACCTTC. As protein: CASSQGRTGAFYGYTF.

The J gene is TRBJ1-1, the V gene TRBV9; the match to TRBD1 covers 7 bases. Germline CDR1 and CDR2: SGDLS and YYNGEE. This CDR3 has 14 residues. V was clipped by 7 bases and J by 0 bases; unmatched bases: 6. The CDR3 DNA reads TGTGCCAGCGGGACAGCCCAAATGAACACTGAAGCTTTCTTT. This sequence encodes CASGTAQMNTEAFF.

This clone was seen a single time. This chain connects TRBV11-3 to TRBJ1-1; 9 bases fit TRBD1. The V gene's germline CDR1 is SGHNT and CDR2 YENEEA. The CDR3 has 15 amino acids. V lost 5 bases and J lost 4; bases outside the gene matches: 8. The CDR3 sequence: CASSPSGTGSTEAFF. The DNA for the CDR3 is TGTGCCAGCAGCCCCTCCGGGACAGGGAGCACTGAAGCTTTCTTT.

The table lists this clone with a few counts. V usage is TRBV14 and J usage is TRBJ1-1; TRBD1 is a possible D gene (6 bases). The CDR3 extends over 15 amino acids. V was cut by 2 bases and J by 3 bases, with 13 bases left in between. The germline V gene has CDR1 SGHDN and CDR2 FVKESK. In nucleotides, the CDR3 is TGTGCCAGCAGCCAATACGGGGGGCTGTACACTGAAGCTTTCTTT. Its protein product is CASSQYGGLYTEAFF.

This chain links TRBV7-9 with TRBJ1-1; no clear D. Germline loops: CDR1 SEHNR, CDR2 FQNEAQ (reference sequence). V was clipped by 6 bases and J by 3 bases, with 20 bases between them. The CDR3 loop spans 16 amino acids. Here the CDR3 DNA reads TGTGCCAGCAGGCCGATTATTAGGGTTGAGGACACTGAAGCTTTCTTT. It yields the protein CASRPIIRVEDTEAFF.

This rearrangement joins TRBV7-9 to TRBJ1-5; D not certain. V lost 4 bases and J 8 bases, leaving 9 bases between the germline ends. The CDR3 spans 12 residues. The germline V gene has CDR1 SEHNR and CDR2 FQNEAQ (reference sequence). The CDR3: CASSSTLEPQHF. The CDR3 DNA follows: TGTGCCAGCAGCTCGACACTGGAGCCCCAGCATTTT.

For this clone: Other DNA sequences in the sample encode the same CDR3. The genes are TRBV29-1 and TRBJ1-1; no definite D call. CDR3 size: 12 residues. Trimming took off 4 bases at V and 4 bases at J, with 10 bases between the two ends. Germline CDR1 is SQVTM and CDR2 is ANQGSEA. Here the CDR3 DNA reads TGCAGCGTTGGGATTACTGGCACTGAAGCTTTCTTT. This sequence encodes CSVGITGTEAFF.

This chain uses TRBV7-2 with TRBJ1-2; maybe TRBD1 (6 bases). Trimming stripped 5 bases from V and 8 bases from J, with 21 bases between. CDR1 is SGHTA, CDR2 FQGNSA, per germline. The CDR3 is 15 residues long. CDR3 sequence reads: CASSPRGGGGSGYTF. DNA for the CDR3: TGTGCCAGCAGCCCCCGGGGAGGGGGTGGTTCGGGCTACACCTTC.

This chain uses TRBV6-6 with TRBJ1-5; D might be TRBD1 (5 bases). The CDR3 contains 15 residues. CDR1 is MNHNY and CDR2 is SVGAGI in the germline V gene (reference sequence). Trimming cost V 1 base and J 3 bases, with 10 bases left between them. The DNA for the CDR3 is TGTGCCAGCAGTTACTGGGGCCCCTTCAATCAGCCCCAGCATTTT. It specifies CASSYWGPFNQPQHF.

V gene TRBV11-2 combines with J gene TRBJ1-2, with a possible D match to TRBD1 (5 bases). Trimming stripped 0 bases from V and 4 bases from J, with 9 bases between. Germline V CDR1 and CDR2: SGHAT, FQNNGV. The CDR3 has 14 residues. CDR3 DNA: TGTGCCAGCAGCTTAGAGGGGGGACCCTATGGCTACACCTTC. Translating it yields CASSLEGGPYGYTF.

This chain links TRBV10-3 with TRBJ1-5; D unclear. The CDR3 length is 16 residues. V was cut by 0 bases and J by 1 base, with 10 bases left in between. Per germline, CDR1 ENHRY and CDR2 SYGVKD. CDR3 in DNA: TGTGCCATCAGTGAGTCCCGTATGGAAAGCAATCAGCCCCAGCATTTT. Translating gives CAISESRMESNQPQHF.

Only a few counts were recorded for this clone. The CDR3 DNA reads TGTGCCAGCAGCGTAGGGGAGGGGGCAGGCACTGAAGCTTTCTTT. It yields the protein CASSVGEGAGTEAFF. The rearrangement joins TRBV9 to TRBJ1-1; the match to TRBD1 covers 7 bases. Trimming removed 0 bases from V and 4 bases from J; junction bases left unmatched: 6. The length of the CDR3 is 15 residues. Per germline, CDR1 SGDLS and CDR2 YYNGEE.

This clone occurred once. CDR3 amino acids: CASSRTSGSYEQYF. The DNA for the CDR3 is TGTGCCAGCAGTAGGACTAGCGGCTCCTACGAGCAGTACTTC. V and J are TRBV6-5 and TRBJ2-7; 10 nucleotides line up with TRBD2. The V gene's germline CDR1 is MNHEY and CDR2 SVGAGI. This CDR3 comprises 14 residues. Trimming took 5 bases from V and 0 from J; bases not matched to a gene: 1.